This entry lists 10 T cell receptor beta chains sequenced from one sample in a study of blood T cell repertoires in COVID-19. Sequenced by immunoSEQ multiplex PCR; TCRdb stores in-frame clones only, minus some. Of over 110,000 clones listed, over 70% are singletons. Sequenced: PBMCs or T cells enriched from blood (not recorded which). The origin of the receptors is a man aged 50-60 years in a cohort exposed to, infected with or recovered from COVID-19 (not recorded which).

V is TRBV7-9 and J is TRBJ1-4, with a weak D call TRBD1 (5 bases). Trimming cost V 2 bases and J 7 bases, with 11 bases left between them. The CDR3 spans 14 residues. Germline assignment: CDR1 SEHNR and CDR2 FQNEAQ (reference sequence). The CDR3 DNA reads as TGTGCCAGCAGCTTAAGGGGATCTGGTGAAAAACTGTTTTTT. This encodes CASSLRGSGEKLFF.

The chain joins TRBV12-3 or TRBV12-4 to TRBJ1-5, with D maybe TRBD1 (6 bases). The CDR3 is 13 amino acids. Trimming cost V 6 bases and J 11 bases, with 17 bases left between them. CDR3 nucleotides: TGTGCCAGCAGACAGGGTATTTTAACGGCCCAGCATTTT. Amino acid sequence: CASRQGILTAQHF.

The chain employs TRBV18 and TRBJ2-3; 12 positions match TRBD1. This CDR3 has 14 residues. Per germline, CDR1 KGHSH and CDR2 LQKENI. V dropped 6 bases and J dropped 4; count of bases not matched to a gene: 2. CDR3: CASSGTGGADTQYF. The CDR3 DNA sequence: TGTGCCAGCTCCGGGACAGGGGGCGCAGATACGCAGTATTTT. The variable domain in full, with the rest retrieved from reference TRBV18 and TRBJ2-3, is NAGVMQNPRHLVRRRGQEARLRCSPMKGHSHVYWYRQLPEEGLKFMVYLQKENIIDESGMPKERFSAEFPKEGPSILRIQQVVRGDSAAYFCASSGTGGADTQYFGPGTRLTVL.

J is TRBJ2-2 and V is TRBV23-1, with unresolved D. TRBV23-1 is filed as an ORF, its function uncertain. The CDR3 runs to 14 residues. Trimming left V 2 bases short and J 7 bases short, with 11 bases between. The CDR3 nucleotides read TGCGCCAGCAGTCAAGAGGCGGTCGGCGGGGAGCTGTTTTTT. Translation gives CASSQEAVGGELFF.

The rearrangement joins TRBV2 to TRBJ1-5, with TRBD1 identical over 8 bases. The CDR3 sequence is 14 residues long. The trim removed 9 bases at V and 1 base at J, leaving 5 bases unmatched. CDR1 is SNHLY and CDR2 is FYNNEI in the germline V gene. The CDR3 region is CASRNRGSNQPQHF. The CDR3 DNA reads TGTGCCAGTAGAAACAGGGGGAGCAATCAGCCCCAGCATTTT.

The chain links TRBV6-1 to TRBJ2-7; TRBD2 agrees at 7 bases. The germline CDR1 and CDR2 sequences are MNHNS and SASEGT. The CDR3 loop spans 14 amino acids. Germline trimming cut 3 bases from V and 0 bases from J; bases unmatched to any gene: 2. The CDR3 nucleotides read TGTGCCAGCAGTGAGAGGGACTACTCCTACGAGCAGTACTTC. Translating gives CASSERDYSYEQYF.

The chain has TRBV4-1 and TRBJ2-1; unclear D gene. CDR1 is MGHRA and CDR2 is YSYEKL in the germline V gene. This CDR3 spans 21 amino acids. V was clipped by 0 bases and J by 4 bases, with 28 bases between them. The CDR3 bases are TGCGCCAGCAGCCAAGATGAGCCTGGAGACGTGTTGGCAGCCCGGTACAATGAGCAGTTCTTC. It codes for CASSQDEPGDVLAARYNEQFF.

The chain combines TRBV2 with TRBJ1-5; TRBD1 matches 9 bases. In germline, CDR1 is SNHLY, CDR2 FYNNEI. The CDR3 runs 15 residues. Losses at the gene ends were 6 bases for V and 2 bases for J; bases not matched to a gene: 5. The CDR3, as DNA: TGTGCCAGCAGGGGGGGACAGGGTGGCAATCAGCCCCAGCATTTT. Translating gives CASRGGQGGNQPQHF.

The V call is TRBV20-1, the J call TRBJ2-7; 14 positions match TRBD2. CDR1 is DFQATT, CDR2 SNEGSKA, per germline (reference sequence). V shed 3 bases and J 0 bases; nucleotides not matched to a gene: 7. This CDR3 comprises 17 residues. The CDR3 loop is CSASRTSGGIHSYEQYF. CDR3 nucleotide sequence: TGCAGTGCTAGTAGGACTAGCGGGGGGATTCACTCCTACGAGCAGTACTTC.

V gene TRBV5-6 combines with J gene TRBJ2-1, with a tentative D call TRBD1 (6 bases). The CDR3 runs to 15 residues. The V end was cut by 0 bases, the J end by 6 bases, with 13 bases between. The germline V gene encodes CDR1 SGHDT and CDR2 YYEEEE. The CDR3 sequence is CASSLGTVGINEQFF. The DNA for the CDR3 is TGTGCCAGCAGCTTGGGGACAGTTGGTATCAATGAGCAGTTCTTC.